Following are 18 T cell receptor beta chains from one sample sequenced in a study of spatial heterogeneity in lung cancer. TCRdb re-called the 5' RACE reads with MiXCR, one entry per CDR3 protein. The profile covers approximately 40,000 distinct CDR3 sequences, with around 7.2% appearing a single time and roughly 28% taken by the ten largest. Time point denoted: sample taken at primary tumor resection. The source material was PBMCs, sampled at surgery. These receptors originate from a male donor with early-stage non-small cell lung cancer.

This clonotype was observed at least ten times. CDR3 sequence reads: CASSESRWTPGQETQYF. CDR3 coding DNA: TGCGCCAGCAGTGAGTCGAGGTGGACTCCCGGACAAGAGACCCAGTACTTC. J is TRBJ2-5 and V is TRBV10-2; D might be TRBD2 (5 bases). The CDR3 length is 17 residues. Trimming removed 0 bases from V and 2 bases from J, with 16 bases in between. In germline, CDR1 is WSHSY, CDR2 SAAADI.

V usage is TRBV20-1 and J usage is TRBJ1-2, with TRBD1 as a possible D gene (5 bases). Trimming removed 1 base at V and 0 bases at J, with 12 bases between. The germline V gene has CDR1 DFQATT and CDR2 SNEGSKA (reference sequence). The CDR3 totals 15 residues. The CDR3 protein is CSARGRATANYGYTF. The DNA of the CDR3 is TGCAGTGCTAGAGGCAGGGCCACAGCTAACTATGGCTACACCTTC.

This clonotype showed up many times. This rearrangement joins TRBV4-1 to TRBJ1-2, with D hard to call. Trimming pared 1 base from V and 0 bases from J, leaving 9 bases between. The CDR3 length is 15 residues. CDR1 is MGHRA and CDR2 is YSYEKL in the germline V gene. CDR3 nucleotide sequence: TGCGCCAGCAGCCAAGGAGGCAGTACTAACTATGGCTACACCTTC. Protein product: CASSQGGSTNYGYTF.

This clonotype was counted many times. The chain carries TRBV29-1 and TRBJ1-6; D remains ambiguous. V dropped 5 bases and J dropped 6 bases, with 5 bases sitting between them. The CDR3 covers 11 residues. CDR1 SQVTM and CDR2 ANQGSEA come from the germline V gene. The CDR3 DNA is TGCAGCGTTCAGGCTAATTCACCCCTCCACTTT. It yields the protein CSVQANSPLHF.

This clonotype occurred many times. In nucleotides, the CDR3 is TGTGCCAGCAGCCTAGGTCGCTACAATGAGCAGTTCTTC. Translated, it gives CASSLGRYNEQFF. V gene TRBV3-1 combines with J gene TRBJ2-1; D is undetermined. The V end was cut by 4 bases, the J end by 3 bases, with 7 bases between. CDR1 is LGHDT and CDR2 is YNNKEL in the germline V gene (reference sequence). This CDR3 spans 13 amino acids.

Ten or more counts support this clonotype. V and J are TRBV27 and TRBJ1-5; D is undetermined. The CDR3 has 14 residues. Trimming removed 6 bases from V and 0 bases from J, with 9 bases in between. The germline V gene encodes CDR1 MNHEY and CDR2 SMNVEV (reference sequence). CDR3 loop: CASSELYSNQPQHF. CDR3 DNA: TGTGCCAGCAGCGAACTTTATAGCAATCAGCCCCAGCATTTT.

This clonotype was detected only a few times. The chain recombines TRBV7-2 with TRBJ2-7; the D gene is possibly TRBD2 (5 bases). Deletions cut 5 bases from V and 7 bases from J, with 9 bases between. This CDR3 spans 11 amino acids. The germline V gene encodes CDR1 SGHTA and CDR2 FQGNSA. The CDR3 coding sequence is TGTGCCAGCAGCCCACCGGGGGAGCAGTACTTC. Translation: CASSPPGEQYF.

The chain links TRBV14 to TRBJ2-2, with D perhaps matching TRBD2 (6 bases). Germline CDR1 reads SGHDN; CDR2 reads FVKESK. The CDR3 loop spans 13 amino acids. V was cut by 3 bases and J by 4 bases, with 6 bases left in between. This CDR3 is CASSQTSTGELFF. CDR3 nucleotide sequence: TGTGCCAGCAGCCAGACTAGCACCGGGGAGCTGTTTTTT. Full variable domain (rest looked up from reference TRBV14 and TRBJ2-2): EAGVTQFPSHSVIEKGQTVTLRCDPISGHDNLYWYRRVMGKEIKFLLHFVKESKQDESGMPNNRFLAERTGGTYSTLKVQPAELEDSGVYFCASSQTSTGELFFGEGSRLTVL.

On this clonotype itself: A read error may be the cause here, since a much bigger clone is one base away. This chain links TRBV29-1 with TRBJ2-3; D may be TRBD2 (5 bases). V dropped 5 bases and J dropped 1 base, with 10 bases sitting between them. CDR3 size: 13 residues. The germline CDR1 and CDR2 sequences are SQVTM and ANQGSEA. The CDR3 loop reads CSVTLGGTDTQYF. The CDR3 coding sequence is TGCAGCGTTACTTTGGGAGGCACAGATACGCAGTATTTT.

This clonotype showed up many times. The chain employs TRBV29-1 and TRBJ1-1, with D maybe TRBD1 (6 bases). With 7 bases removed from V and 0 bases from J, the gap between germline ends came to 12 bases. CDR1 is SQVTM, CDR2 ANQGSEA, per germline. The CDR3 length is 13 residues. The DNA of the CDR3 is TGCAGCGCCCGACAGGAGCTGAACACTGAAGCTTTCTTT. Protein: CSARQELNTEAFF. The entire variable domain, with the rest obtained from reference TRBV29-1 and TRBJ1-1, is as follows: SAVISQKPSRDICQRGTSLTIQCQVDSQVTMMFWYRQQPGQSLTLIATANQGSEATYESGFVIDKFPISRPNLTFSTLTVSNMSPEDSSIYLCSARQELNTEAFFGQGTRLTVV.

The table lists this clonotype with many counts. The genes are TRBV14 and TRBJ2-1; D may match TRBD1 or TRBD2 (5 bases each). CDR1 and CDR2 from the germline V gene are SGHDN and FVKESK. CDR3 length: 14 residues. Trimming took 1 base from V and 5 from J, leaving 9 bases between them. CDR3 DNA: TGTGCCAGCAGCCAAGGGGACGTCCACAATGAGCAGTTCTTC. This gives the protein CASSQGDVHNEQFF.

This clonotype was observed at least ten times. The chain employs TRBV5-1 and TRBJ2-1, with unresolved D. V gave up 4 bases and J gave up 7 bases, with 18 bases separating them. Germline V gene sequence: CDR1 SGHRS, CDR2 YFSETQ. There are 15 residues in the CDR3. The CDR3 DNA is TGCGCCAGCAGCACCCAATCCCCCGCTACAAATGAGCAGTTCTTC. This codes for CASSTQSPATNEQFF.

There are a few counts of this clonotype. The chain is built from TRBV6-2 or TRBV6-3 and TRBJ2-1, with 14 nucleotides matching TRBD2. J was trimmed by 7 bases and V by 6 bases; bases with no gene match: 8. The CDR3 consists of 16 residues. Germline V CDR1 and CDR2: MNHEY, SVGEGT. The CDR3 bases are TGTGCCAGCAGCGATCCGGGACTAGCGGGAGCGAATGAGCAGTTCTTC. Residues: CASSDPGLAGANEQFF.

This clonotype has at least ten counts. This chain connects TRBV4-3 to TRBJ1-4; D is ambiguous. Trimming shortened V by 3 bases and J by 8 bases, and 13 bases separated the two germline ends. This CDR3 is built from 14 residues. Germline CDR1 is LGHNA and CDR2 is YSLEER. The CDR3 spells CASSQQANHEKLFF. Here the CDR3 DNA reads TGCGCCAGCAGCCAGCAGGCTAACCACGAAAAACTGTTTTTT.

This clonotype was seen more than once but under ten times. The genes are TRBV7-2 and TRBJ2-7; D unclear. CDR3 length equals 13 residues. Germline V lookup: CDR1 SGHTA, CDR2 FQGNSA. V lost 5 bases and J 7 bases, leaving 15 bases between the germline ends. The CDR3 DNA is TGTGCCAGCAGCCCAGACCCCATGAGGGAGCAGTACGTC. Its translation: CASSPDPMREQYV.

This clonotype was seen at least ten times. The chain recombines TRBV20-1 with TRBJ2-5, with TRBD1 identical over 10 bases. Germline V CDR1 and CDR2: DFQATT, SNEGSKA (reference sequence). CDR3 length: 14 residues. Trimming took 1 base from V and 5 from J; bases not matched to a gene: 4. The CDR3 here is CSARGTGGPETQYF. In nucleotides, the CDR3 is TGCAGTGCTAGAGGGACAGGGGGACCGGAGACCCAGTACTTC.

Worth noting for this clonotype: Compared with germline, one end of the junction differs, possibly owing to a read error. The chain links TRBV11-1 to TRBJ2-1, with D perhaps given as TRBD1 or TRBD2 (6 bases each). CDR1 and CDR2 (germline): SGHAT, FQDESV (reference sequence). The length of the CDR3 is 14 residues. In nucleotides, the CDR3 is TGTGGCAGCAGCTGGAGGGGGAATCACAATGAGCAGTTCTTC. Encoded protein: CGSSWRGNHNEQFF.

This clonotype was counted at least ten times. The V gene is TRBV7-3, the J gene TRBJ1-1; 8 bases match TRBD1. V gave up 4 bases and J gave up 4 bases; unmatched junction bases: 2. Germline V lookup: CDR1 SGHTA, CDR2 FQGTGA. The CDR3 runs to 13 residues. CDR3 bases: TGTGCCAGCAGCTATACAGGGGGCACTGAAGCTTTCTTT. Its translation: CASSYTGGTEAFF.